This T cell receptor beta chain was captured by sequencing in a study of blood T cell repertoires in COVID-19. On the study more broadly: The cDNA or gDNA used as material had been derived from T cells, B-cell-depleted T cells, or PBMCs.

Clones were read by immunoSEQ multiplex PCR, and TCRdb kept only the in-frame ones, dropping some. This sample has fewer than 350,000 clones; nearly 90% occur once, and the top ten carry over 8%. The V and J ends lost 1 base and 7 bases respectively, with 14 bases between them. This CDR3 has 15 residues. Per germline, CDR1 LNHNV and CDR2 YYDKDF (reference sequence). This receptor was obtained from a man aged 18 to 29 with active or convalescent COVID-19. Sequenced input: peripheral blood. The rearrangement uses TRBV15 and TRBJ1-5; D is perhaps TRBD1 (6 bases). CDR3 DNA: TGTGCCACCAGCAGAGGCAGGGCGGGGGCCCAGCCCCAGCATTTT. The encoded protein is CATSRGRAGAQPQHF.